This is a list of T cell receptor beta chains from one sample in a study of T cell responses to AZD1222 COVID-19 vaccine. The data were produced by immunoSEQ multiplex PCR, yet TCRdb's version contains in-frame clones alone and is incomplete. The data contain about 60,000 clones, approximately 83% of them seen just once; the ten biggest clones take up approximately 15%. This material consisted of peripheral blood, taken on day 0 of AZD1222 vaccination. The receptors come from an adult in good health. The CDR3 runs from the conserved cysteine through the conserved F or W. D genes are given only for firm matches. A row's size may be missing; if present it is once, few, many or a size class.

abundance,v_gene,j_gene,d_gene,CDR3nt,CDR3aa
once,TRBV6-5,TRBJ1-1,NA,TGTGCCAGCAGTTTGACAGGTATGAACACTGAAGCTTTCTTT,CASSLTGMNTEAFF
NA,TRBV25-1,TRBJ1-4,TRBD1,TGTGCCAGCAGTGAATCTAGCCAGGGGGCGGATGAAAAACTGTTTTTT,CASSESSQGADEKLFF
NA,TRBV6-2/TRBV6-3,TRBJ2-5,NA,TGTGCCAGCAGTCAACCGCCCCAAGAGACCCAGTACTTC,CASSQPPQETQYF
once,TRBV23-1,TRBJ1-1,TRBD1,TGCGCCCCAGGGGGGGGGCCCCCGAACACTGAAGCTTTCTTT,CAPGGGPPNTEAFF
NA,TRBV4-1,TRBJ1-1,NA,TGCGCCAGCAGCCAAGAGAGGGGGGATTACGCTGAAGCTTTCTTT,CASSQERGDYAEAFF
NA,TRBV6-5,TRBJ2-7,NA,TGTGCCAGCAGTTACTCCCCGTTGGGGGATAACTACGAGCAGTACTTC,CASSYSPLGDNYEQYF
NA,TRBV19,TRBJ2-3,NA,TGTGCCAGTAGTGGGGCGGCCAGACGAAACACAGATACGCAGTATTTT,CASSGAARRNTDTQYF
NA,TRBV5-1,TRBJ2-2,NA,TGCGCCAGCAGCTTGGGCGGGGTGAGCCGACAGGTGCTGTTTTTT,CASSLGGVSRQVLFF
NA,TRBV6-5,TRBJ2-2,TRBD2,TGTGCCAGCAGTAGGCCAGCGGGAGTGGTCGGGGAGCTGTTTTTT,CASSRPAGVVGELFF
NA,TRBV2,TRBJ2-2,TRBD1,TGTGCCAGCATCCCCGGGCCGGGACAGGGTGACACCGGGGAGCTGTTTTTT,CASIPGPGQGDTGELFF
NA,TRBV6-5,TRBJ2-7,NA,TGTGCCAGCAGTTGGTCGGGTGAGCAGTACTTC,CASSWSGEQYF
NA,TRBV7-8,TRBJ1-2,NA,TGTGCCAGCAGCTTCAACGGGCGGGACGGCTACACCTTC,CASSFNGRDGYTF
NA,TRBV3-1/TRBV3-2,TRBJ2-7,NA,TGTGCCAGCAGCCAAGAGGGGCTTTCGAGCTACGAGCAGTACTTC,CASSQEGLSSYEQYF
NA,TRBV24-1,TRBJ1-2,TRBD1,TGTGCCACCAGCGGGGACAGTACAAACTATGGCTACACCTTC,CATSGDSTNYGYTF
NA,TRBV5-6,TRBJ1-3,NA,TGTGCCAGCAGCTTGAGGACTGCTGGAAACACCATATATTTT,CASSLRTAGNTIYF
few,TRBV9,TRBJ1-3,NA,TGTGCCAGCAGCGGACCGTACTCTGGAAACACCATATATTTT,CASSGPYSGNTIYF
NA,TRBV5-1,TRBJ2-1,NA,TGCGCCAGCAGCTCCCTCGGGTTGCGGAGCTCCTACAATGAGCAGTTCTTC,CASSSLGLRSSYNEQFF
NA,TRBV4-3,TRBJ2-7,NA,TGCGCCAGCAGCCAAGTCCTGGACAGCAGCTCCTACGAGCAGTACTTC,CASSQVLDSSSYEQYF
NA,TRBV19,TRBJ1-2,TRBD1,TGTGCCAGTTCCGGAACGACAGGGAACTATGGCTACACCTTC,CASSGTTGNYGYTF
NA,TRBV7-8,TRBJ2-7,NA,TGTGCCAGCAGCTTAGAGGCTAGCAGGTACGAGCAGTACTTC,CASSLEASRYEQYF
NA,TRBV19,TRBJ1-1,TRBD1,TGTGCCAAACCGGGACAGGGTACGGGAAACACTGAAGCTTTCTTT,CAKPGQGTGNTEAFF
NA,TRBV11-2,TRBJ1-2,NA,TGTGCCAGCATCGGGGGTGCGGGGGGCGCCGGCTATGGCTACACCTTC,CASIGGAGGAGYGYTF
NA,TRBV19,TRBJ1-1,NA,TGTGCCAGTAGTAACAAACTGAACACTGAAGCTTTCTTT,CASSNKLNTEAFF
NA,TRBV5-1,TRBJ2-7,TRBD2,TGCGCCAGCAGCCCTGGGACTAGCGCCTACGAGCAGTACTTC,CASSPGTSAYEQYF
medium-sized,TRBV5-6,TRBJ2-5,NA,TGTGCCAGCAGCTTGAGGGGGGAAGAGACCCAGTACTTC,CASSLRGEETQYF
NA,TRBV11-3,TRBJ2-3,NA,TGTGCCAGCAGCTTACCCTACACAGATACGCAGTATTTT,CASSLPYTDTQYF
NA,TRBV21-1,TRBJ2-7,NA,TGTGCCAGCAGCAAAGCGGAGGGAGGGAGGACGCCCTACGAGCAGTACTTC,CASSKAEGGRTPYEQYF
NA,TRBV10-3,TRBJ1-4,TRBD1,TGTGCCATCAGTAAGGACAGGGCTTTTGAAAAACTGTTTTTT,CAISKDRAFEKLFF
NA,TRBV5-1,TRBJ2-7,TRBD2,TGCGCCAGCAGCTTGGGACTAGCGGACTACGAGCAGTACTTC,CASSLGLADYEQYF
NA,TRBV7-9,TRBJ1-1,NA,TGTGCCAGCAGCTTATTTCTACAGAGAGCTTTCTTT,CASSLFLQRAFF
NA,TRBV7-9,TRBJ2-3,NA,TGTGCCAGCAGCCCCCAATCCCCTTTCACAGATACGCAGTATTTT,CASSPQSPFTDTQYF
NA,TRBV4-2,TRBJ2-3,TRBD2,TGTGCCAGCAGCCAAGAGGGTAGACTAGCGGGAGGGCCGGAAGATACGCAGTATTTT,CASSQEGRLAGGPEDTQYF
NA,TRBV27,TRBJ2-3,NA,TGTGCCAGCAGCGAGGCCCCCCCTGAAGCAGATACGCAGTATTTT,CASSEAPPEADTQYF
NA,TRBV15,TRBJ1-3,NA,TGTGCCACCAGCAGAGACAGGGGCGCAGGAAACACCATATATTTT,CATSRDRGAGNTIYF
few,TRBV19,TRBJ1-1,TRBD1,TGTGCCAGTAGTAAAGACTACAGGGGTACTGAAGCTTTCTTT,CASSKDYRGTEAFF
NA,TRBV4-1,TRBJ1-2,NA,TGCGCCAGCAGCCAAGAGAGAGGAGGGTCCGGCTACACCTTC,CASSQERGGSGYTF
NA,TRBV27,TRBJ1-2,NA,TGTGCCAGCAGTCCCTCCGACAGAGACTATGGCTACACCTTC,CASSPSDRDYGYTF
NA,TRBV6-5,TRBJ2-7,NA,TGTGCCAGCAGTTATGGGGGCTTGGGCCACGAGCAGTACTTC,CASSYGGLGHEQYF
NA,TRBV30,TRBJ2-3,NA,TGTGCCTGGAGACTGAGCGTAACAGATACGCAGTATTTT,CAWRLSVTDTQYF
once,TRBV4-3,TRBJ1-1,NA,TGCGCCAGCAGCCCCTGGACAGTGAACACTGAAGCTTTCTTT,CASSPWTVNTEAFF
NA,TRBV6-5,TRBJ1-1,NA,TGTGCCAGCGGGGGGAGATCACAGCCGGACACTGAAGCTTTCTTT,CASGGRSQPDTEAFF
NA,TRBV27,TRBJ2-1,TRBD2,TGTGCCAGCAGAGGAGGGACTAGCGGGAGAGGTGAGCAGTTCTTC,CASRGGTSGRGEQFF
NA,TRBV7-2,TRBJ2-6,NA,TGTGCCAGCAGCTTATTAGGGGCATCCGGGGCCAACGTCCTGACTTTC,CASSLLGASGANVLTF
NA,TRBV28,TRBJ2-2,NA,TGTGCCAGCAGGACGACGAACACCGGGGAGCTGTTTTTT,CASRTTNTGELFF
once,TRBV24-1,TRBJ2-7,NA,TGTGCCACCGGTGATGCCTCAACCTACGAGCAGTACTTC,CATGDASTYEQYF
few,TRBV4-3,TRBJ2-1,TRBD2,TGCGCCAGCAGCCTGACTAGCGGGGGCTCCTACAATGAGCAGTTCTTC,CASSLTSGGSYNEQFF
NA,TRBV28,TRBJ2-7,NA,TGTGCCAGCGCGGGAACCCTCTACGAGCAGTACTTC,CASAGTLYEQYF
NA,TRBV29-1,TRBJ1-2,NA,TGCAGCGTTGAGTGGCGCCAAAAAAAGGATGGCTACACCTTC,CSVEWRQKKDGYTF
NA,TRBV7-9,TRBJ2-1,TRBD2,TGTGCCAGCAGCTTAGGATTTAGTGGACTAGCAGCATTCAATGAGCAGTTCTTC,CASSLGFSGLAAFNEQFF
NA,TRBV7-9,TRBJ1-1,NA,TGTGCCAGCAGCATAGGGGGGTGGAACACTGAAGCTTTCTTT,CASSIGGWNTEAFF
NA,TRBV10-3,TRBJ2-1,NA,TGTGCCATCAGTGAGTTTTCTTCGCGCCTCAATGAGCAGTTCTTC,CAISEFSSRLNEQFF
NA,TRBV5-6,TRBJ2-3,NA,TGTGCCAGCAGCTTACTAAGCGGGTCCCTGGCCCCTACGCAGTATTTT,CASSLLSGSLAPTQYF